The 5 T cell receptor beta chains below all came from one sample that was sequenced in a study of blood T cell repertoires in COVID-19. Using immunoSEQ multiplex PCR, the repertoire was profiled, and TCRdb retains in-frame clones only, with some absent. The sample carries roughly 250,000 clones, around nine tenths recorded once. The source material was PBMCs or T cells enriched from blood (not recorded which). The receptors shown here come from a woman between 50 and 59 years old who had recovered from COVID-19.

The chain joins TRBV15 to TRBJ1-2; 9 bases fit TRBD1. V shed 6 bases and J 7 bases; nucleotides not matched to a gene: 3. CDR1 is LNHNV and CDR2 is YYDKDF in the germline V gene (reference sequence). The CDR3 loop spans 12 amino acids. The CDR3 protein is CATRDRGGGYTF. The CDR3 region has the DNA TGTGCCACCAGGGACAGGGGAGGTGGCTACACCTTC.

The V gene is TRBV7-8, the J gene TRBJ1-1, with D unclear. Germline lookup yields CDR1 SGHVS and CDR2 FQNEAQ. The CDR3 has 13 amino acids. V shed 2 bases and J shed 9 bases, with 13 bases lying between them. The CDR3 DNA reads as TGTGCCAGCAGCTTATCCCTCGAGGGAAAAGCTTTCTTT. Translated, it gives CASSLSLEGKAFF.

This clone was observed once. This rearrangement joins TRBV6-5 to TRBJ1-2; TRBD1 might be the D (6 bases). Trimming shortened V by 7 bases and J by 4 bases, and 10 bases separated the two germline ends. The CDR3 sequence is 12 residues long. Germline V gene sequence: CDR1 MNHEY, CDR2 SVGAGI. CDR3 residues: CASTGGGYGYTF. DNA of the CDR3: TGTGCCAGCACGGGGGGCGGCTATGGCTACACCTTC.

The J gene is TRBJ2-3, the V gene TRBV3-1 (or the pseudogene TRBV3-2), with a tentative D call TRBD1 (5 bases). V gave up 0 bases and J gave up 6 bases, with 13 bases separating them. CDR1 is LGHDT and CDR2 is YNNKEL in the germline V gene (reference sequence). This CDR3 is built from 15 residues. The CDR3 DNA reads as TGTGCCAGCAGCCAAGATAGGGGCGACTTGGATACGCAGTATTTT. Translating it yields CASSQDRGDLDTQYF.

J is TRBJ1-2 and V is TRBV19, with 9 positions matching TRBD1. CDR3 length: 17 amino acids. V lost 4 bases, J lost 1 base, and 10 bases stayed unmatched. Per germline, CDR1 LNHDA and CDR2 SQIVND (reference sequence). The CDR3 nucleotides are TGTGCCAGTAGTACCACCCATCCGGACAGGGGTAACTATGGCTACACCTTC. Its protein product is CASSTTHPDRGNYGYTF.